These 26 T cell receptor beta chains were all obtained from the same sample, sequenced in a study of blood T cell repertoires in COVID-19. The protocol was immunoSEQ multiplex PCR, while the TCRdb copy is restricted to in-frame clones and leaves out a portion. Of 88,000 or so clones in the sample, over 75% were seen once. Sequences were obtained from peripheral blood. The receptors were gathered from a man older than 75 with acute or convalescent COVID-19.

This chain connects TRBV7-2 to TRBJ2-7; TRBD2 matches at 8 bases. Losses at the gene ends were 5 bases for V and 4 bases for J; bases not matched to a gene: 10. The CDR3 contains 15 residues. Per the germline V gene, CDR1 is SGHTA and CDR2 is FQGNSA. The CDR3 is CASSPGGGRKYEQYF. CDR3 nucleotides: TGTGCCAGCAGCCCCGGGGGGGGCCGGAAATACGAGCAGTACTTC.

The V gene is TRBV10-3, the J gene TRBJ1-5, with D uncertain. Germline assignment: CDR1 ENHRY and CDR2 SYGVKD. The V end lost 0 bases, the J end lost 0 bases, and 6 bases lay between the germline ends. This CDR3 has 15 residues. CDR3 in DNA: TGTGCCATCAGTGAGTCACTGTATAGCAATCAGCCCCAGCATTTT. Residues: CAISESLYSNQPQHF.

The rearrangement uses TRBV7-9 and TRBJ2-2; a possible D gene is TRBD2 (6 bases). The CDR3 is made up of 18 amino acids. CDR1 is SEHNR and CDR2 is FQNEAQ in the germline V gene (reference sequence). Trimming took 4 bases from V and 1 from J, leaving 19 bases between them. The CDR3 DNA reads as TGTGCCAGCAGCTCGCCGCGGAGCGGGCGGGGGAACACCGGGGAGCTGTTTTTT. This sequence encodes CASSSPRSGRGNTGELFF.

Only a few counts were recorded for this clone. This rearrangement joins TRBV3-1 (or the pseudogene TRBV3-2) to TRBJ1-5, with 8 bases aligning to TRBD1. Germline CDR1 reads LGHDT; CDR2 reads YNNKEL (reference sequence). This CDR3 comprises 15 residues. V lost 1 base, J lost 6 bases, and 5 bases stayed unmatched. Here the CDR3 reads CASSQGDRYSQPQHF. Here the CDR3 DNA reads TGTGCCAGCAGCCAAGGGGACAGGTACTCTCAGCCCCAGCATTTT.

The chain is built from TRBV2 and TRBJ1-2; a weak D match, TRBD1 (6 bases). Germline CDR1 reads SNHLY; CDR2 reads FYNNEI. The length of the CDR3 is 11 residues. V lost 8 bases, J lost 4 bases, and 8 bases lay in between. CDR3 loop: CASGDTYGYTF. CDR3 DNA sequence: TGTGCCAGCGGGGACACCTATGGCTACACCTTC.

This sequence joins TRBV5-4 and TRBJ2-2; D might be TRBD1 (6 bases). V lost 4 bases, J lost 0 bases, and 13 bases lay in between. This CDR3 comprises 16 residues. The germline CDR1 and CDR2 sequences are SGHNT and YYREEE (reference sequence). CDR3 sequence: CASSPWTDANTGELFF. CDR3 nucleotides: TGTGCCAGCAGCCCCTGGACAGACGCGAACACCGGGGAGCTGTTTTTT.

The rearrangement uses TRBV6-5 and TRBJ1-5, with D maybe TRBD1 (6 bases). Germline V gene sequence: CDR1 MNHEY, CDR2 SVGAGI. The CDR3 runs 13 residues. V was trimmed by 6 bases and J by 4 bases, leaving 10 bases between them. The CDR3 spells CASRRQENQPQHF. DNA for the CDR3: TGTGCCAGCAGAAGACAGGAAAATCAGCCCCAGCATTTT.

The chain recombines TRBV9 with TRBJ2-2; D gene uncertain. The CDR3 is made up of 16 amino acids. Germline V gene lookup returns CDR1 SGDLS and CDR2 YYNGEE. V was pared by 1 base and J by 4 bases, with 14 bases between. The DNA for the CDR3 is TGTGCCAGCAGCGTATCCGGCGGAAGCAGCACCGGGGAGCTGTTTTTT. Protein: CASSVSGGSSTGELFF.

The chain has TRBV2 and TRBJ2-5; TRBD2 matches at 7 bases. Germline loops: CDR1 SNHLY, CDR2 FYNNEI. The CDR3 consists of 16 residues. The ends lost 6 bases at V and 2 bases at J; junction bases unmatched: 12. The CDR3 region is CASRAGGLGRQETQYF. CDR3 nucleotide sequence: TGTGCCAGCAGGGCCGGAGGACTAGGGCGACAAGAGACCCAGTACTTC.

V usage is TRBV2 and J usage is TRBJ1-1; 9 bases agree with TRBD1. V shed 6 bases and J 1 base; nucleotides not matched to a gene: 6. From germline, CDR1 is SNHLY and CDR2 FYNNEI. This CDR3 contains 15 residues. The CDR3 nucleotides are TGTGCCAGCAGGGGACAGGGACTCCCGAACACTGAAGCTTTCTTT. Its translation: CASRGQGLPNTEAFF.

The chain links TRBV13 to TRBJ2-3; no definite D call. V lost 6 bases to trimming and J lost 3 bases, with 10 bases between them. This CDR3 region has 13 residues. CDR1 and CDR2 from the germline V gene are PRHDT and FYEKMQ (reference sequence). CDR3 loop: CASSRSRTDTQYF. The CDR3 region has the DNA TGTGCCAGCAGTCGGTCTCGGACAGATACGCAGTATTTT. Combining the CDR3 with reference TRBV13 and TRBJ2-3 gives the whole variable domain AAGVIQSPRHLIKEKRETATLKCYPIPRHDTVYWYQQGPGQDPQFLISFYEKMQSDKGSIPDRFSAQQFSDYHSELNMSSLELGDSALYFCASSRSRTDTQYFGPGTRLTVL.

V is TRBV7-3 and J is TRBJ2-3, with 9 bases matching TRBD1. The length of the CDR3 is 14 residues. Germline V CDR1 and CDR2: SGHTA, FQGTGA. V was pared by 5 bases and J by 6 bases, with 6 bases of the junction left unmatched. This CDR3 is CASSPTGGGDTQYF. The CDR3 nucleotides are TGTGCCAGCAGCCCTACAGGGGGCGGCGATACGCAGTATTTT.

The chain has TRBV10-1 and TRBJ1-1, with D tentatively TRBD1 (5 bases). Germline V gives CDR1 WNHNN, CDR2 SYGVQD (reference sequence). Between the trimmed V and J ends, which lost 6 bases and 1 base, there was a span of 15 bases. The CDR3 runs to 15 residues. CDR3 protein: CASRPRITGNTEAFF. For the CDR3, the DNA is TGCGCCAGCAGACCCCGGATTACAGGGAACACTGAAGCTTTCTTT.

The chain has TRBV5-6 and TRBJ1-2, with TRBD1 matching 7 bases. CDR1 SGHDT and CDR2 YYEEEE come from the germline V gene. With V trimmed by 4 bases and J by 5 bases, 5 bases remained unmatched. The CDR3 totals 13 residues. The DNA of the CDR3 is TGTGCCAGCAGCCCAGACAGGGAGTATGGCTACACCTTC. It encodes CASSPDREYGYTF.

The table lists this clone with a few counts. J is TRBJ2-1 and V is TRBV11-2; 10 nucleotides agree with TRBD2. J was trimmed by 4 bases and V by 6 bases; bases with no gene match: 6. Per germline, CDR1 SGHAT and CDR2 FQNNGV. There are 15 residues in the CDR3. CDR3 sequence (DNA): TGTGCCAGCAGTCAGATAGCGGGGGGTTACAATGAGCAGTTCTTC. Residues: CASSQIAGGYNEQFF. The complete variable domain, with remaining parts taken from reference TRBV11-2 and TRBJ2-1, reads EAGVAQSPRYKIIEKRQSVAFWCNPISGHATLYWYQQILGQGPKLLIQFQNNGVVDDSQLPKDRFSAERLKGVDSTLKIQPAKLEDSAVYLCASSQIAGGYNEQFFGPGTRLTVL.

This clone was observed a single time. This rearrangement joins TRBV9 to TRBJ2-7, with TRBD2 identical over 8 bases. The CDR3 covers 15 residues. V lost 4 bases, J lost 0 bases, and 6 bases stayed unmatched. CDR1 and CDR2 from the germline V gene are SGDLS and YYNGEE. CDR3 amino acids: CASSRGGLSSYEQYF. The CDR3 nucleotides read TGTGCCAGCAGCCGGGGGGGGCTGAGCTCCTACGAGCAGTACTTC. Using reference TRBV9 and TRBJ2-7 for the parts outside the CDR3, the full variable domain is DSGVTQTPKHLITATGQRVTLRCSPRSGDLSVYWYQQSLDQGLQFLIQYYNGEERAKGNILERFSAQQFPDLHSELNLSSLELGDSALYFCASSRGGLSSYEQYFGPGTRLTVT.

This clone was counted once. The chain carries TRBV29-1 and TRBJ2-3; unclear D gene. There are 12 residues in the CDR3. Germline V CDR1 and CDR2: SQVTM, ANQGSEA. V gave up 4 bases and J gave up 3 bases, with 8 bases separating them. In nucleotides, the CDR3 is TGCAGCGTTGCCTGGCAGACAGATACGCAGTATTTT. Its translation: CSVAWQTDTQYF.

This chain links TRBV9 with TRBJ2-7, with TRBD2 matching 10 bases. The germline V gene has CDR1 SGDLS and CDR2 YYNGEE. The CDR3 contains 15 residues. Trimming cost V 0 bases and J 2 bases; bases outside gene matches: 2. CDR3 amino acids: CASSVASGGAYEQYF. Here the CDR3 DNA reads TGTGCCAGCAGCGTAGCCAGCGGGGGGGCCTACGAGCAGTACTTC. The full variable domain, in which reference TRBV9 and TRBJ2-7 provide the parts outside the CDR3, is DSGVTQTPKHLITATGQRVTLRCSPRSGDLSVYWYQQSLDQGLQFLIQYYNGEERAKGNILERFSAQQFPDLHSELNLSSLELGDSALYFCASSVASGGAYEQYFGPGTRLTVT.

This clone was counted a single time. The gene calls are TRBV29-1 and TRBJ1-2; tentative D call: TRBD1 (6 bases). Trimming stripped 3 bases from V and 8 bases from J, with 13 bases between. Germline CDR1 reads SQVTM; CDR2 reads ANQGSEA. The CDR3 is made up of 12 amino acids. CDR3 region: CSVDRGARGYTF. The DNA for the CDR3 is TGCAGCGTTGACCGGGGGGCTAGGGGCTACACCTTC.

The V gene is TRBV30, the J gene TRBJ2-2, with 10 nucleotides matching TRBD1. Trimming at V came to 5 bases and at J to 5 bases, leaving 5 bases not matched to a gene. Germline V gene lookup returns CDR1 GTSNPN and CDR2 SVGIG (reference sequence). This CDR3 spans 14 amino acids. CDR3 nucleotides: TGTGCCTGGGGCTGGACAGGGGGTACCGGGGAGCTGTTTTTT. The encoded protein is CAWGWTGGTGELFF.

J is TRBJ2-1 and V is TRBV19; 9 bases match TRBD1. Per germline, CDR1 LNHDA and CDR2 SQIVND (reference sequence). J lost 8 bases, V lost 4 bases, and 3 bases had no gene match. The CDR3 is 13 residues long. CDR3 amino acids: CASSNRDRDEQFF. The CDR3 nucleotides read TGTGCCAGTAGTAACCGGGACAGGGATGAGCAGTTCTTC. Full variable domain (remainder filled in from reference TRBV19 and TRBJ2-1): DGGITQSPKYLFRKEGQNVTLSCEQNLNHDAMYWYRQDPGQGLRLIYYSQIVNDFQKGDIAEGYSVSREKKESFPLTVTSAQKNPTAFYLCASSNRDRDEQFFGPGTRLTVL.

The V gene is TRBV7-9, the J gene TRBJ1-4; D is perhaps TRBD1 (6 bases). The CDR3 is 15 amino acids. CDR1 is SEHNR and CDR2 is FQNEAQ in the germline V gene (reference sequence). Trimming left V 5 bases short and J 7 bases short, with 17 bases between. The CDR3 region is CASSPGGGAGEKLFF. The DNA for the CDR3 is TGTGCCAGCAGCCCGGGGGGGGGCGCAGGTGAAAAACTGTTTTTT.

The chain recombines TRBV3-1 (or the pseudogene TRBV3-2) with TRBJ2-3, with D possibly matching TRBD1 (6 bases). This CDR3 is built from 14 residues. Looked up from germline, CDR1 is LGHDT and CDR2 is YNNKEL (reference sequence). The V end was cut by 3 bases, the J end by 1 base, with 8 bases between. The CDR3 loop is CASSQNRGTDTQYF. The CDR3 coding sequence is TGTGCCAGCAGCCAGAACAGGGGCACAGATACGCAGTATTTT.

V usage is TRBV9 and J usage is TRBJ2-7, with TRBD1 matching 11 bases. CDR1 is SGDLS, CDR2 YYNGEE, per germline. The junction had 3 bases not matched to a gene; V was cut back by 4 bases and J by 3 bases. The CDR3 is 14 amino acids. Here the CDR3 DNA reads TGTGCCAGCAGCACGGGACAGGGGGGCTACGAGCAGTACTTC. Its translation: CASSTGQGGYEQYF. Full variable domain (outside the CDR3, taken from reference TRBV9 and TRBJ2-7): DSGVTQTPKHLITATGQRVTLRCSPRSGDLSVYWYQQSLDQGLQFLIQYYNGEERAKGNILERFSAQQFPDLHSELNLSSLELGDSALYFCASSTGQGGYEQYFGPGTRLTVT.

The chain joins TRBV5-6 to TRBJ1-6; 9 nucleotides agree with TRBD1. Trimming cost V 2 bases and J 7 bases; bases outside gene matches: 1. CDR3 length equals 14 residues. CDR1 and CDR2 from the germline V gene are SGHDT and YYEEEE. DNA for the CDR3: TGTGCCAGCAGCTTTGGGACAGGGAATTCACCCCTCCACTTT. The encoded protein is CASSFGTGNSPLHF.

This chain joins TRBV19 and TRBJ1-1; D might be TRBD1 (6 bases). V shed 7 bases and J shed 8 bases, with 20 bases lying between them. The CDR3 contains 14 residues. The germline V gene encodes CDR1 LNHDA and CDR2 SQIVND (reference sequence). Here the CDR3 DNA reads TGTGCCAGTAATTTCCTCGACGGGACACTAGAAGCTTTCTTT. Protein: CASNFLDGTLEAFF.